Listed here are 16 T cell receptor beta chains from one sample, sequenced in a study of T cells expressing NK-cell markers. After re-calling the 5' RACE reads, TCRdb lists one entry per CDR3 protein, DNA absent. The ten most abundant clones cover roughly 8% of a sample with about 440,000 distinct CDR3 sequences. Sequencing used blood T cells: a sorted CD56 or NKG2C T cell subset, CD4+ or CD8+ T cells, or bulk PBMC T cells (not recorded which). Receptors originate from a woman between 18 and 75 years old in good health.

The chain couples TRBV29-1 to TRBJ2-7; TCRdb's D gene call, TRBD2, goes unchecked for lack of DNA. The CDR3 runs 12 residues. CDR1 SQVTM and CDR2 ANQGSEA come from the germline V gene. CDR3: CSVESSGYEQYF.

The chain carries TRBV11-2 and TRBJ2-3; TCRdb selects TRBD2, and the lack of DNA leaves this call unchecked. Germline assignment: CDR1 SGHAT and CDR2 FQNNGV. The CDR3 runs to 15 residues. The CDR3: CASSRTSGSVDTQYF.

The rearrangement joins TRBV9 to TRBJ2-7; TCRdb's assignment of TRBD2 cannot be checked, as there is no DNA. The CDR3 is 14 amino acids. Germline CDR1 reads SGDLS; CDR2 reads YYNGEE. The CDR3 loop is CASSADPTGFEQYF.

The chain joins TRBV5-4 to TRBJ1-5; the D gene TCRdb calls, TRBD1, cannot be checked with no DNA. CDR3 length: 15 residues. Germline CDR1 is SGHNT and CDR2 is YYREEE (reference sequence). CDR3 protein: CASSLGPPGNQPQHF.

The V and J genes are TRBV6-1 and TRBJ1-3; TCRdb's D gene call, TRBD1, goes unchecked for lack of DNA. The length of the CDR3 is 16 residues. Germline-derived CDR1 and CDR2 are MNHNS and SASEGT. CDR3 residues: CASQLGQGFRGNTIYF.

The chain combines TRBV12-3 or TRBV12-4 with TRBJ1-2; without DNA, the TCRdb call of TRBD1 cannot be checked. The CDR3 has 13 amino acids. The CDR3: CASSLVGRHGYTF.

The chain links TRBV27 to TRBJ2-2; TCRdb gives TRBD1 as the D gene, but with no DNA this cannot be confirmed. The CDR3 has 14 amino acids. CDR1 and CDR2 (germline): MNHEY, SMNVEV (reference sequence). CDR3 sequence reads: CASRSTENTGELFF.

Here the CDR3 reads CATSEERAWSYNEQFF. The chain is built from TRBV24-1 and TRBJ2-1; the TRBD2 assignment by TCRdb is unverifiable without DNA. Germline V gives CDR1 KGHDR, CDR2 SFDVKD. This CDR3 contains 16 residues.

The chain employs TRBV6-5 and TRBJ1-3. Germline loops: CDR1 MNHEY, CDR2 SVGAGI. CDR3 length equals 15 residues. This chain's CDR3 is CASSYSLRGGNTIYF.

The V and J genes are TRBV18 and TRBJ1-1. Germline-derived CDR1 and CDR2 are KGHSH and LQKENI. The CDR3 extends over 15 amino acids. This chain's CDR3 is CASSPGLRGYTEAFF.

The chain is built from TRBV3-1 and TRBJ1-2. The CDR3 covers 12 residues. Germline V CDR1 and CDR2: LGHDT, YNNKEL (reference sequence). The CDR3 spells CASSQDVNGYTF.

V usage is TRBV30 and J usage is TRBJ1-1. The CDR3 is 13 residues long. Germline V lookup: CDR1 GTSNPN, CDR2 SVGIG (reference sequence). CDR3 in amino acids: CAWSGDGYTEAFF.

This chain uses TRBV5-4 with TRBJ1-2. The CDR3 has 13 residues. Germline V gene lookup returns CDR1 SGHNT and CDR2 YYREEE (reference sequence). CDR3 sequence: CASSLEREDGYTF.

This sequence joins TRBV7-8 and TRBJ2-1; absent DNA, TCRdb's TRBD2 call cannot be checked. CDR1 SGHVS and CDR2 FQNEAQ come from the germline V gene. This CDR3 has 16 residues. The CDR3 sequence is CASRWRRLAGMDEQFF.

The genes are TRBV3-1 and TRBJ2-3. Germline V gene lookup returns CDR1 LGHDT and CDR2 YNNKEL (reference sequence). The CDR3 runs to 15 residues. The CDR3 reads CASSQEVDPTFGQYF.

The chain uses TRBV12-3 or TRBV12-4 and TRBJ2-3; without DNA, the TCRdb call of TRBD1 cannot be checked. The CDR3 extends over 17 amino acids. CDR3 protein: CASVDRGQGQASDTQYF.